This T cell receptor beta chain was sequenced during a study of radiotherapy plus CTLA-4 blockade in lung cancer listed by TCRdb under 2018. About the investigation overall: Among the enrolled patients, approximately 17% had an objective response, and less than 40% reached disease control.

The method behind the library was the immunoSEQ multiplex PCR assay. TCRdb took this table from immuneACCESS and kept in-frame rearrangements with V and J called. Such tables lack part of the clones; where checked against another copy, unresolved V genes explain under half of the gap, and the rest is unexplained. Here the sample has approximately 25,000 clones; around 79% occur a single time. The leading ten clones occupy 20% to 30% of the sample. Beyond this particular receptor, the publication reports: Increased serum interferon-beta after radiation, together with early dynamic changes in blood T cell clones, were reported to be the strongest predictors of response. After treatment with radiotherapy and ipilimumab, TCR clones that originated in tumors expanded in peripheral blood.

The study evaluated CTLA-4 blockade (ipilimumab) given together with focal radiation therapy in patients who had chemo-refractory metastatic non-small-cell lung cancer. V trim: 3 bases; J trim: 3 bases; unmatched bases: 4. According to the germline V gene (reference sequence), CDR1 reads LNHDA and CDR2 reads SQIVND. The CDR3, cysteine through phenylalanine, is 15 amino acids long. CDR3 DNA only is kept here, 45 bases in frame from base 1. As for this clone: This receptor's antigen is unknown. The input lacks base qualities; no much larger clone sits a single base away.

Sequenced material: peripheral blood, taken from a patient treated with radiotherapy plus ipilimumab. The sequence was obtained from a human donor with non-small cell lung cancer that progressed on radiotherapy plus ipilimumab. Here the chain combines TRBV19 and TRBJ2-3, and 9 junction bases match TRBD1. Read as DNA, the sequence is TGTGCCAGTAGTATCGGCGGGACAGGGACAGATACGCAGTATTTT. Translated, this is CASSIGGTGTDTQYF.